Listed below are T cell receptor beta chains from one sample, sequenced in a study of T cells in Graves' hyperthyroidism and ophthalmopathy. TCRdb re-derived calls from the multiplex PCR reads in MiXCR, one entry per CDR3 protein. The sample yields over 700,000 distinct CDR3 sequences, over 35% seen once. Sequencing was carried out using blood. Receptor source: a middle-aged woman with Graves' hyperthyroidism. Both conserved end residues are part of each CDR3. A D gene is named only where the DNA matches it firmly. Size tells how often a clone was seen (once, few, many) or the class of an expanded clone, and some rows leave it out.

J: TRBJ1-4
V: TRBV7-8
D: -
size: many
DNA: TGTGCCAGCAGCCCCCGTTATGTCGAAAAACTGTTTTTT
CDR3: CASSPRYVEKLFF

J: TRBJ2-5
V: TRBV27
D: -
size: few
DNA: TGTGCCAGCAGTTTATCCGTTATCGGACGGAAAGAGACCCAGTACTTC
CDR3: CASSLSVIGRKETQYF

J: TRBJ1-1
V: TRBV19
D: -
size: -
DNA: TGTGCCAGTAGTATAGCTGGCGGCCCGGACACTGAAGCTTTCTTT
CDR3: CASSIAGGPDTEAFF

J: TRBJ2-7
V: TRBV7-2
D: -
size: -
DNA: TGTGCCAGCAGCTTAGTTCACGGGACCCGCTCCTACGAGCAGTACTTC
CDR3: CASSLVHGTRSYEQYF

J: TRBJ2-5
V: TRBV7-7
D: -
size: many
DNA: TGTGCTAGCAGCTCCACATACTCCCAAGAGACCCAGTACTTC
CDR3: CASSSTYSQETQYF

J: TRBJ2-7
V: TRBV20-1
D: TRBD2
size: few
DNA: TGCAGTGCTAGAGACACTAGCGGGGGTTACGAGCAGTACTTC
CDR3: CSARDTSGGYEQYF

J: TRBJ1-1
V: TRBV7-9
D: -
size: -
DNA: TGTGCCAGCAGCGGAATGGGGTTGTCATCTGAAGCTTTCTTT
CDR3: CASSGMGLSSEAFF

J: TRBJ1-1
V: TRBV30
D: -
size: -
DNA: TGTGCCTGGATACTTTCCGGCAACACTGAAGCTTTCTTT
CDR3: CAWILSGNTEAFF

J: TRBJ1-5
V: TRBV7-2
D: TRBD1
size: -
DNA: TGTGCCAGCAGCTCCCAGGGGGTGACGGGTCAGCCCCAGCATTTT
CDR3: CASSSQGVTGQPQHF

J: TRBJ1-2
V: TRBV6-5
D: TRBD1
size: -
DNA: TGTGCCAGCAGTTACCAAAGAGGGGGCGACTATGGCTACACCTTC
CDR3: CASSYQRGGDYGYTF

J: TRBJ1-5
V: TRBV5-5
D: -
size: -
DNA: TGTGCCAGCAGCTTGATGGCAGTTAGCAATCAGCCCCAGCATTTT
CDR3: CASSLMAVSNQPQHF

J: TRBJ2-7
V: TRBV19
D: -
size: many
DNA: TGTGCCAGTAGTACCCAGGGCTACGAGCAGTACTTC
CDR3: CASSTQGYEQYF

J: TRBJ1-3
V: TRBV15
D: -
size: many
DNA: TGTGCCACCAGCAGAGATCAAGGCCCGGGAAACACCATATATTTT
CDR3: CATSRDQGPGNTIYF

J: TRBJ2-5
V: TRBV5-1
D: -
size: -
DNA: TGCGCCAGCAGGTGGGCAGGGGAAGAGACCCAGTACTTC
CDR3: CASRWAGEETQYF

J: TRBJ1-5
V: TRBV7-2
D: -
size: once
DNA: TGTGCCAGCAGCCTGGGGCCCCTGGGCAATCAGCCCCAGCATTTT
CDR3: CASSLGPLGNQPQHF

J: TRBJ1-3
V: TRBV5-1
D: -
size: -
DNA: TGCGCCAGCAGTCAAGCCTCAGGGGACTCTGGAAACACCATATATTTT
CDR3: CASSQASGDSGNTIYF

J: TRBJ2-7
V: TRBV15
D: TRBD2
size: many
DNA: TGTGCCACCAGCAGAGATCTGGGGGGGATGGGAAACTACGAGCAGTACTTC
CDR3: CATSRDLGGMGNYEQYF

J: TRBJ1-1
V: TRBV12-3/TRBV12-4
D: -
size: -
DNA: TGTGCCAGCAGTCTACTGGGGCTGCACACTGAAGCTTTCTTT
CDR3: CASSLLGLHTEAFF

J: TRBJ2-7
V: TRBV6-5
D: -
size: -
DNA: TGTGCCAGCACGTCGCCTGTAACTAGCCGAACCTACGAGCAGTACTTC
CDR3: CASTSPVTSRTYEQYF

J: TRBJ1-2
V: TRBV7-2
D: TRBD1
size: few
DNA: TGTGCCAGCAGCCCCTCTCTTGGGACAGGGGGTCGCTACACCTTC
CDR3: CASSPSLGTGGRYTF

J: TRBJ2-7
V: TRBV10-3
D: -
size: many
DNA: TGTGCCATCAGTGATTCCGGGACGGCCGAAGTCGAGCAGTACTTC
CDR3: CAISDSGTAEVEQYF

J: TRBJ1-5
V: TRBV19
D: -
size: -
DNA: TGTGCCAGTATCCAGACTCACTCGGGCTTTCAGCCCCAGCATTTT
CDR3: CASIQTHSGFQPQHF

J: TRBJ1-1
V: TRBV10-3
D: -
size: many
DNA: TGTGCCAGCTCGGACGACGTTACTGAAGCTTTCTTT
CDR3: CASSDDVTEAFF

J: TRBJ1-5
V: TRBV12-3/TRBV12-4
D: -
size: -
DNA: TGTGCCAGCAGTTTCGGGACACCTTCCGGGGCCCAGCATTTT
CDR3: CASSFGTPSGAQHF

J: TRBJ2-7
V: TRBV4-3
D: -
size: -
DNA: TGCGCCAGCAGCCAAGACATGGACTTTTACGAGCAGTACTTC
CDR3: CASSQDMDFYEQYF

J: TRBJ1-2
V: TRBV5-6
D: -
size: many
DNA: TGTGCCAGCAGCCGGACAGAGGACTACACCTTC
CDR3: CASSRTEDYTF

J: TRBJ1-3
V: TRBV29-1
D: -
size: -
DNA: TGCAGCGTATCAGAGGGGGAAGACACCATATATTTT
CDR3: CSVSEGEDTIYF

J: TRBJ2-3
V: TRBV9
D: -
size: -
DNA: TGCGCCAGCAGCTGGGACTCCTTAAAAACAGATACGCAGTATTTT
CDR3: CASSWDSLKTDTQYF

J: TRBJ2-2
V: TRBV7-2
D: TRBD1
size: few
DNA: TGTGCCAGCAGCTGGACCCCCTGGACAGGGGGAGTCACCGGGGAGCTGTTTTTT
CDR3: CASSWTPWTGGVTGELFF

J: TRBJ1-1
V: TRBV6-1
D: -
size: -
DNA: TGTGCCAGCAAGTACCGGGCAGTGAACACTGAAGCTTTCTTT
CDR3: CASKYRAVNTEAFF

J: TRBJ2-2
V: TRBV10-2
D: -
size: -
DNA: TGCGCCAGCAGGTCTGTAAAGAACACCGGGGAGCTGTTTTTT
CDR3: CASRSVKNTGELFF

J: TRBJ1-4
V: TRBV7-2
D: -
size: -
DNA: TGTGCCAGCAGCTTGGGGGGGACGGGTGTTGAAAAACTGTTTTTT
CDR3: CASSLGGTGVEKLFF

J: TRBJ1-1
V: TRBV6-5
D: TRBD1
size: many
DNA: TGTGCCAGCTCTCCCTCCGGGACAGTGAACACTGAAGCTTTCTTT
CDR3: CASSPSGTVNTEAFF

J: TRBJ1-2
V: TRBV7-9
D: TRBD1
size: once
DNA: TGTGCCAGCAGCTTAGGGGGACAGGGACAAGATAACTATGGCTACACCTTC
CDR3: CASSLGGQGQDNYGYTF

J: TRBJ2-7
V: TRBV25-1
D: -
size: -
DNA: TGTGCCAGCAGAGGGATCGGAGGGGGCTACGAGCAGTACTTC
CDR3: CASRGIGGGYEQYF

J: TRBJ1-4
V: TRBV7-9
D: -
size: -
DNA: TGTGCCAGCAGTTTTGGAGCTTCCGAAAAACTGTTTTTT
CDR3: CASSFGASEKLFF

J: TRBJ1-1
V: TRBV12-3/TRBV12-4
D: -
size: few
DNA: TGTGCCAGCAGTTTAGTCGGGGGGGATATGAACACTGAAGCTTTCTTT
CDR3: CASSLVGGDMNTEAFF